Following are 20 T cell receptor beta chains from one sample sequenced in a study of CD8+ T cells in alopecia areata. Stated treatment: oral pan-JAK inhibitor, 5-10 mg twice daily. Extracted from the samples, RNA was reverse transcribed into cDNA to serve as the sequencing template. TCRdb's copy holds only in-frame clones and misses some; the assay was immunoSEQ multiplex PCR. The data hold over 85,000 clones, with 60% to 80% observed a single time. The source material was CD8+ T cells sorted from blood, sampled at week 44, from a patient treated with tofacitinib. The source of these receptors is a human donor with alopecia areata.

This clone was recorded only once. The J gene is TRBJ1-1, the V gene TRBV11-3; D is unresolved. The length of the CDR3 is 14 residues. Germline CDR1 reads SGHNT; CDR2 reads YENEEA. Deletions cut 2 bases from V and 2 bases from J, with 9 bases between. The CDR3 reads CASSLIKGNTEAFF. The DNA of the CDR3 is TGTGCCAGCAGCTTAATTAAGGGTAACACTGAAGCTTTCTTT.

The chain links TRBV28 to TRBJ2-3, with TRBD1 identical over 10 bases. The ends lost 2 bases at V and 1 base at J; junction bases unmatched: 6. Germline CDR1 and CDR2: MDHEN and SYDVKM. The length of the CDR3 is 17 residues. This CDR3 reads CASSLPGQGVRTDTQYF. DNA for the CDR3: TGTGCCAGCAGTTTACCTGGACAGGGGGTCCGCACAGATACGCAGTATTTT.

V usage is TRBV29-1 and J usage is TRBJ2-1; 7 bases align to TRBD2. Germline loops: CDR1 SQVTM, CDR2 ANQGSEA. V trimming: 6 bases; J trimming: 5 bases; junction bases outside the gene matches: 13. The length of the CDR3 is 15 residues. CDR3 protein: CSVGSTSVGDNEQFF. The CDR3 nucleotides read TGCAGCGTCGGTTCTACTAGCGTGGGTGACAATGAGCAGTTCTTC.

This rearrangement joins TRBV5-6 to TRBJ2-3, with 7 bases aligning to TRBD2. This CDR3 contains 18 residues. The J segment lost 0 bases and the V segment lost 2 bases, leaving 12 bases of the junction unmatched. Germline V gene lookup returns CDR1 SGHDT and CDR2 YYEEEE. CDR3 sequence (DNA): TGTGCCAGCAGCTTTTCTCTAGCGGAAACCTCTAGCACAGATACGCAGTATTTT. This codes for CASSFSLAETSSTDTQYF.

This chain uses TRBV9 with TRBJ1-2, with D hard to call. The CDR3 length is 15 residues. V lost 4 bases to trimming and J lost 6 bases, with 19 bases between them. Germline V gene sequence: CDR1 SGDLS, CDR2 YYNGEE. CDR3 DNA sequence: TGTGCCAGCAGCTCCCGTTCAGACGGAGGCGATGGCTACACCTTC. This codes for CASSSRSDGGDGYTF.

The chain uses TRBV7-9 and TRBJ1-1; D unresolved. The CDR3 runs 14 residues. Germline assignment: CDR1 SEHNR and CDR2 FQNEAQ (reference sequence). Trimming removed 6 bases from V and 1 base from J, with 12 bases in between. The CDR3 loop is CASRPEGRNTEAFF. CDR3 DNA: TGTGCCAGCAGACCGGAAGGCCGGAACACTGAAGCTTTCTTT.

To note about this clone: The sample has other DNA sequences that encode this CDR3 too. The gene calls are TRBV19 and TRBJ2-1, with 7 bases aligning to TRBD2. CDR3 length: 15 residues. Germline V gene data show CDR1 as LNHDA and CDR2 as SQIVND (reference sequence). The V and J ends lost 3 bases and 2 bases, in that order; junction bases with no gene match: 4. DNA for the CDR3: TGTGCCAGTAGTATTTCGAGCGGGGCCTACAATGAGCAGTTCTTC. Amino acids: CASSISSGAYNEQFF. Combining the CDR3 with reference TRBV19 and TRBJ2-1 gives the whole variable domain DGGITQSPKYLFRKEGQNVTLSCEQNLNHDAMYWYRQDPGQGLRLIYYSQIVNDFQKGDIAEGYSVSREKKESFPLTVTSAQKNPTAFYLCASSISSGAYNEQFFGPGTRLTVL.

This clone was seen a few times. J is TRBJ2-7 and V is TRBV10-3; tentatively, D is TRBD1 (5 bases). The CDR3 runs to 12 residues. The V gene lost 3 bases and the J gene lost 7 bases, with 10 bases spanning the gap. CDR1 and CDR2 from the germline V gene are ENHRY and SYGVKD. The CDR3 reads CAISDGALEQYF. The CDR3 DNA sequence: TGTGCCATCAGTGATGGGGCGTTGGAGCAGTACTTC.

The chain combines TRBV4-1 with TRBJ1-1; D is unclear. The V and J ends lost 1 base and 8 bases respectively, with 11 bases between them. There are 13 residues in the CDR3. From germline, CDR1 is MGHRA and CDR2 YSYEKL. The DNA of the CDR3 is TGCGCCAGCAGCCAAGGAGGGTCTGGAGAAGCTTTCTTT. Protein: CASSQGGSGEAFF.

This clone was detected a few times. V and J are TRBV27 and TRBJ1-5, with 7 bases aligning to TRBD1. The CDR3 loop spans 16 amino acids. In germline, CDR1 is MNHEY, CDR2 SMNVEV (reference sequence). The junction had 11 bases not matched to a gene; V was cut back by 2 bases and J by 7 bases. The DNA of the CDR3 is TGTGCCAGCAGTTTAGCTTCAGGGGGTCGGGGCCAGCCCCAGCATTTT. Translation: CASSLASGGRGQPQHF.

V usage is TRBV7-9 and J usage is TRBJ2-7; D is perhaps TRBD1 (5 bases). Trimming removed 5 bases at V and 2 bases at J, with 13 bases between. CDR3 size: 14 residues. The V gene's germline CDR1 is SEHNR and CDR2 FQNEAQ (reference sequence). CDR3 in amino acids: CASSPTGRAYEQYF. CDR3 bases: TGTGCCAGCAGCCCGACCGGCAGGGCCTACGAGCAGTACTTC.

J is TRBJ2-1 and V is TRBV19; the D is unclear. The CDR3 covers 12 residues. Between the trimmed V and J ends, which lost 5 bases and 9 bases, there was a span of 11 bases. CDR1 is LNHDA, CDR2 SQIVND, per germline (reference sequence). The CDR3 sequence: CASSPSSVEQFF. For the CDR3, the DNA is TGTGCCAGTAGTCCGTCTAGTGTTGAGCAGTTCTTC.

The chain joins TRBV7-8 to TRBJ2-5, with a weak D call TRBD2 (6 bases). The V gene lost 5 bases and the J gene lost 2 bases, with 9 bases spanning the gap. Looked up from germline, CDR1 is SGHVS and CDR2 is FQNEAQ. The CDR3 covers 13 residues. The CDR3 coding sequence is TGTGCCAGCAGCGTGGGACTTCAAGAGACCCAGTACTTC. Translated, it gives CASSVGLQETQYF.

This rearrangement joins TRBV7-2 to TRBJ2-1; D uncertain. The CDR3 runs to 12 residues. Germline CDR1 and CDR2: SGHTA and FQGNSA. With 4 bases removed from V and 6 bases from J, the gap between germline ends came to 7 bases. The CDR3 nucleotides are TGTGCCAGCAGCTCCGCACCCAATGAGCAGTTCTTC. It encodes CASSSAPNEQFF.

The chain is built from TRBV11-2 and TRBJ2-3, with D perhaps TRBD1 (6 bases). Deletions cut 0 bases from V and 1 base from J, with 8 bases between. The CDR3 is 15 amino acids. Germline V CDR1 and CDR2: SGHAT, FQNNGV. CDR3 DNA sequence: TGTGCCAGCAGCTTAGAGCCAGGGGGCACAGATACGCAGTATTTT. It encodes CASSLEPGGTDTQYF.

The chain has TRBV19 and TRBJ1-1; 8 bases match TRBD1. The V segment lost 7 bases and the J segment 2 bases; nucleotides outside the gene matches: 6. Germline V gene sequence: CDR1 LNHDA, CDR2 SQIVND (reference sequence). The CDR3 is 14 residues long. DNA for the CDR3: TGTGCCAGTACCACAGGGGGGGCCAACACTGAAGCTTTCTTT. Protein product: CASTTGGANTEAFF.

The rearrangement uses TRBV4-3 and TRBJ2-7, with D perhaps TRBD1 (5 bases). Germline CDR1 LGHNA, CDR2 YSLEER. V lost 5 bases and J 5 bases, leaving 13 bases between the germline ends. The CDR3 runs 13 residues. Here the CDR3 reads CASSENQGNEQYF. The CDR3 nucleotides read TGCGCCAGCAGCGAGAACCAGGGAAACGAGCAGTACTTC.

V usage is TRBV16 and J usage is TRBJ1-5; D may be TRBD1 (5 bases). This CDR3 region has 15 residues. The germline V and J ends were trimmed by 3 bases and 6 bases, with 15 bases remaining between them. The germline V gene has CDR1 KGHSY and CDR2 FQNENV. CDR3 nucleotides: TGTGCCAGCAGCCACCCGTCGGGGCGCAGTCAGCCCCAGCATTTT. Amino acid sequence: CASSHPSGRSQPQHF.

This clone was detected a few times. The chain carries TRBV4-3 and TRBJ2-1, with D possibly matching TRBD2 (6 bases). V lost 0 bases and J 7 bases, leaving 19 bases between the germline ends. Germline V gene data show CDR1 as LGHNA and CDR2 as YSLEER. The CDR3 consists of 17 residues. CDR3 sequence reads: CASSQEREDLLKNEQFF. The CDR3, as DNA: TGCGCCAGCAGCCAAGAAAGGGAGGACCTCCTCAAGAATGAGCAGTTCTTC.

The chain recombines TRBV29-1 with TRBJ2-2; TRBD1 might be the D (6 bases). The CDR3 covers 13 residues. CDR1 is SQVTM and CDR2 is ANQGSEA in the germline V gene. V was pared by 6 bases and J by 6 bases, with 14 bases between. The CDR3 here is CSVAPPGAGELFF. The CDR3 region has the DNA TGCAGCGTAGCCCCCCCAGGGGCCGGGGAGCTGTTTTTT.